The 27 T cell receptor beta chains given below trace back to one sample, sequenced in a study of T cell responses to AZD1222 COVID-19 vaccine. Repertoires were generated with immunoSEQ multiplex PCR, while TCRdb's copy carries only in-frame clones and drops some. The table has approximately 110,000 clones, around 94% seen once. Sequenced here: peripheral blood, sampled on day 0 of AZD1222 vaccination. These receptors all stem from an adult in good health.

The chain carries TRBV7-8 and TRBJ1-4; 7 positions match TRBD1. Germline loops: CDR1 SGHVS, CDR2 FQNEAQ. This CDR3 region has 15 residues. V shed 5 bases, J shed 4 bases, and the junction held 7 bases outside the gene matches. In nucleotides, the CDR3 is TGTGCCAGCAGCCCCGAGACAGGGTTTAATGAAAAACTGTTTTTT. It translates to CASSPETGFNEKLFF.

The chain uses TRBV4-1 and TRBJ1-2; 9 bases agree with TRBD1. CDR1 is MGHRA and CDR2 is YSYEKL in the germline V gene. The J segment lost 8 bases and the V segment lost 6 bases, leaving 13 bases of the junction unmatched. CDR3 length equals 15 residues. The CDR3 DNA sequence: TGCGCCAGCAGGCAAAATCCGGGACAGGGATACGGCTACACCTTC. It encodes CASRQNPGQGYGYTF.

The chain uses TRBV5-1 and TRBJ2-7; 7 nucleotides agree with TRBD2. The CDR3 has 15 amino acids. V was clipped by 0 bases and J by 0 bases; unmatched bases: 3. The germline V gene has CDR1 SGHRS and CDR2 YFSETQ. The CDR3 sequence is CASSLAGRSSYEQYF. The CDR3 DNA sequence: TGCGCCAGCAGCTTGGCCGGGAGGAGCTCCTACGAGCAGTACTTC.

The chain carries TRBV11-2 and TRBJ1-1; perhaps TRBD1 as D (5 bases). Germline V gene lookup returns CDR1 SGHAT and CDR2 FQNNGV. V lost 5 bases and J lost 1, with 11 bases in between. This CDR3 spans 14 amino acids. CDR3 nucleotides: TGTGCCAGCAGCCGCGTTCAGGGGAACACTGAAGCTTTCTTT. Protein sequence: CASSRVQGNTEAFF.

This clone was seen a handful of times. CDR3 sequence (DNA): TGTGCCAGCAGCGGGGGACAGTTAAACTATGGCTACACCTTC. Translated, it gives CASSGGQLNYGYTF. This chain links TRBV2 with TRBJ1-2, with 7 bases matching TRBD1. The germline CDR1 and CDR2 sequences are SNHLY and FYNNEI. The CDR3 is 14 residues long. V shed 6 bases, J shed 2 bases, and the junction held 6 bases outside the gene matches.

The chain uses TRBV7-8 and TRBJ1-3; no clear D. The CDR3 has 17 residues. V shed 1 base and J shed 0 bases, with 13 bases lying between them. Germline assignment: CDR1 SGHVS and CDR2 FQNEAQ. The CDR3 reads CASSLGYRSSSGNTIYF. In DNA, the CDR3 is TGTGCCAGCAGCTTAGGGTACCGGTCAAGCTCTGGAAACACCATATATTTT.

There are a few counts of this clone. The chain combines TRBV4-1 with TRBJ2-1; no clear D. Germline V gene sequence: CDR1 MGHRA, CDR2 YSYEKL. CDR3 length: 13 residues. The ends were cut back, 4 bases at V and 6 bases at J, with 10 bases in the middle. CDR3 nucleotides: TGCGCCAGCAGCCTTGGAGTTGCCAATGAGCAGTTCTTC. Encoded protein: CASSLGVANEQFF.

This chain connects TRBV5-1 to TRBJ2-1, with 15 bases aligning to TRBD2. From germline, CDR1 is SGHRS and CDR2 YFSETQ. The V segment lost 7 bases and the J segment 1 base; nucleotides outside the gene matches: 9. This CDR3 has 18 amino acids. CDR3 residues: CASRGLAGGTVSYNEQFF. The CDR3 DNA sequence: TGCGCCAGCCGAGGACTAGCGGGAGGGACTGTATCCTACAATGAGCAGTTCTTC.

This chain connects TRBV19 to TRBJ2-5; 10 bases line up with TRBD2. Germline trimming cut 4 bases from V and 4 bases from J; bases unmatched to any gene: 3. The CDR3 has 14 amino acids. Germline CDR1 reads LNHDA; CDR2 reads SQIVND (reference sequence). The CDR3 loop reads CASSTRTSGETQYF. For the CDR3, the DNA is TGTGCCAGTAGTACCCGGACTAGCGGAGAGACCCAGTACTTC.

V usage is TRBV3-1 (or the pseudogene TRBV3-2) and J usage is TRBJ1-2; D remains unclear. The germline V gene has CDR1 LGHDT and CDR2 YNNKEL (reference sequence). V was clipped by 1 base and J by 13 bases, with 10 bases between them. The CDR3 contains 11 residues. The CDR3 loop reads CASSQGTTGTF. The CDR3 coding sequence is TGTGCCAGCAGCCAAGGTACGACCGGCACCTTC.

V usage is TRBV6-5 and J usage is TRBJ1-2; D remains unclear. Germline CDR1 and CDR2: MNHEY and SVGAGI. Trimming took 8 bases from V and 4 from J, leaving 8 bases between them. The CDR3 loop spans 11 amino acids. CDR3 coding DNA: TGTGCCAGCCGATTGGCCTATGGCTACACCTTC. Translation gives CASRLAYGYTF.

CDR3 coding DNA: TGTGCCAGCAGTCCGACATTGGCGTGGGGCTACACCTTC. Encoded protein: CASSPTLAWGYTF. The rearrangement links TRBV27 to TRBJ1-2; unclear D gene. With 5 bases removed from V and 8 bases from J, the gap between germline ends came to 15 bases. The CDR3 extends over 13 amino acids. Germline CDR1 and CDR2: MNHEY and SMNVEV (reference sequence).

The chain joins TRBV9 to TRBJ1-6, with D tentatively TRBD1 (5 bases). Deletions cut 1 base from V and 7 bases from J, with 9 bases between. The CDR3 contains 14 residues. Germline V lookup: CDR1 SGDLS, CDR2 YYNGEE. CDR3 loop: CASSVLTGNSPLHF. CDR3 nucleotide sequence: TGTGCCAGCAGCGTATTAACAGGAAATTCACCCCTCCACTTT.

This CDR3 reads CASSQEAEDQPQHF. DNA for the CDR3: TGCGCCAGCAGCCAAGAGGCAGAAGATCAGCCCCAGCATTTT. This rearrangement joins TRBV4-1 to TRBJ1-5, with no clear D. Trimming removed 0 bases from V and 5 bases from J, with 8 bases in between. The CDR3 is made up of 14 amino acids. Germline V gene lookup returns CDR1 MGHRA and CDR2 YSYEKL.

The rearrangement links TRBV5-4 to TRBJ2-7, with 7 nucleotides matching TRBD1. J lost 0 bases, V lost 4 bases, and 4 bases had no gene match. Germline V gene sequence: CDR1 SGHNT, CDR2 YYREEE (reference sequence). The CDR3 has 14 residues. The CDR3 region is CASSKDRASYEQYF. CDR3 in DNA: TGTGCCAGCAGCAAAGACAGGGCCTCCTACGAGCAGTACTTC.

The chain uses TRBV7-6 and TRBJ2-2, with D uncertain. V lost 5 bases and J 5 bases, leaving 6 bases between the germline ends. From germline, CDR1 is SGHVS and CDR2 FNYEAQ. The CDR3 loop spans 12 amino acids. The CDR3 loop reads CASSPVTGELFF. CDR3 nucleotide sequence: TGTGCCAGCAGCCCGGTGACCGGGGAGCTGTTTTTT.

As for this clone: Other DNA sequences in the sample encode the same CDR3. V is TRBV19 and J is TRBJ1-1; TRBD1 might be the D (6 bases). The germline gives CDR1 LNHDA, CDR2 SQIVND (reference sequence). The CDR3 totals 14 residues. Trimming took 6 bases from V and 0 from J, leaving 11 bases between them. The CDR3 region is CASSLQGMNTEAFF. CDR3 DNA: TGTGCCAGTAGCTTACAGGGCATGAACACTGAAGCTTTCTTT.

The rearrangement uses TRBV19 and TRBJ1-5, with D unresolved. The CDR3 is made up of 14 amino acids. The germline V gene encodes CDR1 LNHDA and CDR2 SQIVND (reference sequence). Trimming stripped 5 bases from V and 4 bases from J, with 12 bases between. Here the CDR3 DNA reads TGTGCCAGTAGTCCTATGAGGCCGAATCAGCCCCAGCATTTT. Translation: CASSPMRPNQPQHF.

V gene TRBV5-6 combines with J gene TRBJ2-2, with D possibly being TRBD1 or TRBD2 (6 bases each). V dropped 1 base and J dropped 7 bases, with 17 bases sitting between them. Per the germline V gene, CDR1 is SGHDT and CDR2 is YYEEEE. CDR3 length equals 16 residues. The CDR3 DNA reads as TGTGCCAGCAGCTTGTTCCAAGGGGGGCCTTTCGGGGAGCTGTTTTTT. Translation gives CASSLFQGGPFGELFF.

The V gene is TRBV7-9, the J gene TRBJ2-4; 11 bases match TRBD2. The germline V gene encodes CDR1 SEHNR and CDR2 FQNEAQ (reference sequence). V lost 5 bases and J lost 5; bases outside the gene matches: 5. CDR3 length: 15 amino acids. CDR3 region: CASSRTSGRENIQYF. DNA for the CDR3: TGTGCCAGCAGCCGAACTAGCGGGAGAGAAAACATTCAGTACTTC.

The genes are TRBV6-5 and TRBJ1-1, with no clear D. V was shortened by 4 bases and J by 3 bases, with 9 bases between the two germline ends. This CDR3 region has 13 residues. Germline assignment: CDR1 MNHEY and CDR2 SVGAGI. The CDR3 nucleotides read TGTGCCAGCAGTTTCGGACTATACACTGAAGCTTTCTTT. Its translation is CASSFGLYTEAFF.

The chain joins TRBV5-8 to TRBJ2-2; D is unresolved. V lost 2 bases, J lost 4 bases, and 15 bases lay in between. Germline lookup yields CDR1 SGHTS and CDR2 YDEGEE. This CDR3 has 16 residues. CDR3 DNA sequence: TGTGCCAGCAGCTTAAGGGCGGACCTAACCACCGGGGAGCTGTTTTTT. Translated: CASSLRADLTTGELFF.

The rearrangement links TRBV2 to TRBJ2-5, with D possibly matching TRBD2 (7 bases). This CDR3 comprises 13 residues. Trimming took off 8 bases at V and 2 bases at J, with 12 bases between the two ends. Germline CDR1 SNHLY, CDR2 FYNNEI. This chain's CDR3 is CASCRGAQETQYF. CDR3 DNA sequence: TGTGCCAGCTGCCGGGGGGCACAAGAGACCCAGTACTTC.

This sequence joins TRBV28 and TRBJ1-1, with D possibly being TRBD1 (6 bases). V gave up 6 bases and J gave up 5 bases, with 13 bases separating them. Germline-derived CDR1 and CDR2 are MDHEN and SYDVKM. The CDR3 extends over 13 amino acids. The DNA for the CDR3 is TGTGCCAGCAGACAGGGCTTGTGGACTGAAGCTTTCTTT. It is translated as CASRQGLWTEAFF.

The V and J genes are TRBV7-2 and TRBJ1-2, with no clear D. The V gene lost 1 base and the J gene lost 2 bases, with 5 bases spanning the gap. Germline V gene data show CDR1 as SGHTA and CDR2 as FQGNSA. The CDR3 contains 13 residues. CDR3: CASSLEVNYGYTF. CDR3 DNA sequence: TGTGCCAGCAGCTTAGAGGTGAACTATGGCTACACCTTC.

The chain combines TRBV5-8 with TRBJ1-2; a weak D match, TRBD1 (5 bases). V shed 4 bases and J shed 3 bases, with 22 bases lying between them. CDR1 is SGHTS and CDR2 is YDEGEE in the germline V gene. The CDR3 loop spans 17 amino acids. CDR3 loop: CASSQMATGFGDYGYTF. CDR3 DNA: TGTGCCAGCAGCCAAATGGCCACAGGTTTCGGCGACTATGGCTACACCTTC.

CDR3 in amino acids: CASSSRGGVAEAFF. CDR3 nucleotides: TGTGCCAGCAGCTCGCGGGGGGGTGTGGCTGAAGCTTTCTTT. The chain joins TRBV11-2 to TRBJ1-1, with TRBD1 as a possible D gene (5 bases). Germline lookup yields CDR1 SGHAT and CDR2 FQNNGV. The CDR3 has 14 residues. V was clipped by 4 bases and J by 6 bases, with 15 bases between them. The variable domain in full, with the rest retrieved from reference TRBV11-2 and TRBJ1-1, is EAGVAQSPRYKIIEKRQSVAFWCNPISGHATLYWYQQILGQGPKLLIQFQNNGVVDDSQLPKDRFSAERLKGVDSTLKIQPAKLEDSAVYLCASSSRGGVAEAFFGQGTRLTVV.